Listed below are T cell receptor beta chains from one sample, sequenced in a study of cytomegalovirus exposure and HLA in healthy donors. Profiled with immunoSEQ multiplex PCR; TCRdb holds only in-frame clones, not every one. The table lists 75,000 to 80,000 clones, around 79% of them singletons. The sample was PBMCs. The source of these receptors is a man between 40 and 49 years old in good health and CMV-seronegative. Both conserved end residues are part of each CDR3. A D gene is named only where the DNA matches it firmly. Some rows mark clone size as missing; the rest say once, few, many or name a class of expanded clone.

CDR3 protein	CDR3 DNA	D gene	V gene	J gene	clone size
CASKGQFNQPQHF	TGTGCCAGCAAGGGACAGTTTAATCAGCCCCAGCATTTT	TRBD1	TRBV28	TRBJ1-5	.
CASKRGGGINEKLFF	TGTGCCAGCAAAAGAGGCGGGGGCATTAATGAAAAACTGTTTTTT	.	TRBV2	TRBJ1-4	.
CASSLTSGRETQYF	TGTGCCAGCAGCTTGACTAGCGGGAGAGAGACCCAGTACTTC	TRBD2	TRBV7-9	TRBJ2-5	few
CASSESVASADNEQFF	TGCGCCAGCAGTGAGTCGGTTGCTAGCGCGGACAATGAGCAGTTCTTC	.	TRBV10-1	TRBJ2-1	.
CASSPFTRLATTLEAGELFF	TGCGCCAGCAGCCCGTTTACCCGCCTAGCCACTACTCTCGAGGCCGGGGAGCTGTTTTTT	.	TRBV5-1	TRBJ2-2	.
CASSLGPGYDNEQFF	TGCGCCAGCAGCTTGGGACCGGGATACGACAATGAGCAGTTCTTC	.	TRBV5-1	TRBJ2-1	.
CASRATREQFF	TGTGCCAGCAGGGCAACTAGGGAGCAGTTCTTC	.	TRBV27	TRBJ2-1	.
CASSQIGHPNYEQYF	TGTGCCAGCAGCCAAATTGGACACCCAAACTACGAGCAGTACTTC	.	TRBV14	TRBJ2-7	few
CASSQEGGLAGSWYEQFF	TGTGCCAGCAGCCAAGAAGGGGGACTAGCGGGAAGTTGGTATGAGCAGTTCTTC	TRBD2	TRBV4-2	TRBJ2-1	.
CASSSGSGGSADTQYF	TGCGCCAGCAGCTCGGGTTCCGGCGGGAGTGCAGATACGCAGTATTTT	TRBD2	TRBV5-1	TRBJ2-3	.
CASSGLAATDTQYF	TGTGCCAGCAGTGGACTAGCGGCCACAGATACGCAGTATTTT	TRBD2	TRBV2	TRBJ2-3	.
CASSFSPGETQYF	TGTGCCAGCAGCTTTTCACCGGGGGAGACCCAGTACTTC	.	TRBV7-2	TRBJ2-5	.
CASLEAPAYEQYF	TGTGCCAGCTTGGAGGCCCCCGCCTACGAGCAGTACTTC	.	TRBV28	TRBJ2-7	.
CASSASSGRWYEQYF	TGTGCCAGCAGCGCATCTAGCGGGAGGTGGTACGAGCAGTACTTC	TRBD2	TRBV6-1	TRBJ2-7	.
CASSFAGDSRFNEQFF	TGTGCCAGCAGTTTTGCCGGGGATAGTAGGTTCAATGAGCAGTTCTTC	.	TRBV28	TRBJ2-1	.
CASRGQANYGYTF	TGTGCCAGCAGGGGACAGGCTAACTATGGCTACACCTTC	TRBD1	TRBV6-5	TRBJ1-2	.
CSPFDTQETQYF	TGCAGCCCCTTCGACACCCAAGAGACCCAGTACTTC	.	TRBV29-1	TRBJ2-5	.
CASSQERQGVGTIYF	TGTGCCAGCAGCCAGGAACGCCAGGGTGTGGGCACCATATATTTT	.	TRBV4-2	TRBJ1-3	.
CASSGTGRGFTEAFF	TGTGCCAGCAGTGGGACAGGGAGAGGTTTTACTGAAGCTTTCTTT	TRBD1	TRBV2	TRBJ1-1	.
CASSPKFRWGGLHRTDTQYF	TGTGCCAGCTCACCAAAATTTAGGTGGGGCGGACTACACCGCACAGATACGCAGTATTTT	.	TRBV18	TRBJ2-3	.
CASSRGIVNEQYF	TGTGCCAGTAGTAGAGGCATTGTGAACGAGCAGTACTTC	.	TRBV19	TRBJ2-7	.
CASSLGGLASYEQYF	TGTGCCAGCAGTTTAGGGGGACTAGCGTCCTACGAGCAGTACTTC	TRBD2	TRBV27	TRBJ2-7	.
CASRVRTGGHEQYF	TGTGCCAGCCGTGTCCGGACAGGGGGCCACGAGCAGTACTTC	TRBD1	TRBV18	TRBJ2-7	.
CASGYSTNTEAFF	TGTGCCAGCGGCTACAGCACTAACACTGAAGCTTTCTTT	.	TRBV7-2	TRBJ1-1	.
CASSLSSGQGGYEQYF	TGTGCCAGCAGTTTATCCTCGGGACAGGGAGGCTACGAGCAGTACTTC	TRBD1	TRBV6-6	TRBJ2-7	.
CASIPKGGYSNQPQHF	TGTGCCAGCATCCCAAAGGGAGGCTATAGCAATCAGCCCCAGCATTTT	.	TRBV25-1	TRBJ1-5	.
CASSSLDRGNSGNTIYF	TGTGCCAGCAGCTCTCTAGACAGGGGCAACTCTGGAAACACCATATATTTT	TRBD1	TRBV5-6	TRBJ1-3	once
CASSTYRNLYGYTF	TGTGCCAGCAGCACTTACAGAAACCTTTATGGCTACACCTTC	.	TRBV5-6	TRBJ1-2	once
CASSLPGTRQPQHF	TGTGCCAGCAGCTTGCCCGGGACTAGACAGCCCCAGCATTTT	.	TRBV7-9	TRBJ1-5	.
CASNLRDRVPSGGNTIYF	TGTGCCAGCAACCTCCGGGACAGGGTGCCAAGCGGGGGAAACACCATATATTTT	TRBD1	TRBV7-3	TRBJ1-3	.
CASSASRGNQPQHF	TGTGCCAGCAGTGCATCCCGGGGCAATCAGCCCCAGCATTTT	.	TRBV6-5	TRBJ1-5	.
CASSLWGLAYEQYF	TGCGCCAGCAGCTTGTGGGGACTAGCCTACGAGCAGTACTTC	TRBD2	TRBV5-1	TRBJ2-7	.
CASSFGGSSYNEQFF	TGCGCCAGCAGCTTCGGCGGGAGCTCCTACAATGAGCAGTTCTTC	TRBD2	TRBV5-1	TRBJ2-1	.
CASSRGGASQYGYTF	TGTGCCAGCTCCCGGGGGGGGGCGTCTCAATATGGCTACACCTTC	.	TRBV7-2	TRBJ1-2	.
CASSPSGQDYEQYF	TGTGCCAGCTCACCATCAGGGCAGGACTACGAGCAGTACTTC	.	TRBV18	TRBJ2-7	.
CASSYSGSTYGYTF	TGTGCCAGCAGTTACTCGGGCAGTACCTATGGCTACACCTTC	.	TRBV6-5	TRBJ1-2	few
CASSEDRGERPQHF	TGTGCCAGCAGTGAGGACAGGGGCGAGCGGCCCCAGCATTTT	TRBD1	TRBV2	TRBJ1-5	.
CASSYGSGADTQYF	TGTGCCAGCAGTTACGGATCCGGGGCAGATACGCAGTATTTT	.	TRBV6-5	TRBJ2-3	.
CASSSLAPLHF	TGTGCCAGCAGCTCCTTAGCGCCCCTCCACTTT	.	TRBV28	TRBJ1-6	few
CASSLQGLEGSVQYF	TGCGCCAGCAGCTTGCAGGGACTAGAAGGTTCCGTTCAGTACTTC	TRBD2	TRBV5-1	TRBJ2-4	.
CASSQGLAGTYEQYF	TGCGCCAGCAGCCAAGGACTAGCGGGAACGTACGAGCAGTACTTC	TRBD2	TRBV4-1	TRBJ2-7	.